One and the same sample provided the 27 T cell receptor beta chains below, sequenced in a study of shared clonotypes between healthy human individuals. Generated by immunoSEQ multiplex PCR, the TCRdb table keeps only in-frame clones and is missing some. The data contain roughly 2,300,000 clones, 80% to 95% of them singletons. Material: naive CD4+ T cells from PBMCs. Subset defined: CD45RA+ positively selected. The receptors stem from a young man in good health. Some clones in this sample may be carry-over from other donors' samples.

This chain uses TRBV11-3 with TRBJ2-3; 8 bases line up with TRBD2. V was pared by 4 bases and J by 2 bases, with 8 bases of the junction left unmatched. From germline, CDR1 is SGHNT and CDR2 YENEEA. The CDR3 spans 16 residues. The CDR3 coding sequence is TGTGCCAGCAGCTGGGCCGGGACTAGTAACACAGATACGCAGTATTTT. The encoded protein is CASSWAGTSNTDTQYF.

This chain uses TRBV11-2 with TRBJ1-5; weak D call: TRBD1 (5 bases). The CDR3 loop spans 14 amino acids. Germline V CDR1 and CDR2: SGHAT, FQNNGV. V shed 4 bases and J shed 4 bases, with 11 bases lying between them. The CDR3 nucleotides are TGTGCCAGCAGCTGGGACCATGGGAATCAGCCCCAGCATTTT. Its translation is CASSWDHGNQPQHF.

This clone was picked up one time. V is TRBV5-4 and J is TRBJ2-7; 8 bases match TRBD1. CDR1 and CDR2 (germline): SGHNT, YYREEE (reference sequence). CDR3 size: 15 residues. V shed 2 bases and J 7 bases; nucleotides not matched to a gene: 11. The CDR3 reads CASSLPGQVIAEQYF. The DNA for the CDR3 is TGTGCCAGCAGCTTACCGGGACAGGTGATTGCAGAGCAGTACTTC. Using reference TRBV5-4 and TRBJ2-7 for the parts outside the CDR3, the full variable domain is ETGVTQSPTHLIKTRGQQVTLRCSSQSGHNTVSWYQQALGQGPQFIFQYYREEENGRGNFPPRFSGLQFPNYSSELNVNALELDDSALYLCASSLPGQVIAEQYFGPGTRLTVT.

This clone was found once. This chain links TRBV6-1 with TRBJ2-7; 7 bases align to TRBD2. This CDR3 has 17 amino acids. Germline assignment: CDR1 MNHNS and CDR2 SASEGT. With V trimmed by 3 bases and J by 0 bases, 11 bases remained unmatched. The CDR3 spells CASSDSWGGRNSYEQYF. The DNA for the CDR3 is TGTGCCAGCAGTGATAGCTGGGGGGGACGGAACTCCTACGAGCAGTACTTC.

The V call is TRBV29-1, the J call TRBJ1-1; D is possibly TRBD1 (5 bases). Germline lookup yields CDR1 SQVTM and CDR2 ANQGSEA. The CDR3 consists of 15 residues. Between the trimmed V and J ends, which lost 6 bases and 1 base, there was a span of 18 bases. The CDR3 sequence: CSVGGWGRGNTEAFF. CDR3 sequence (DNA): TGCAGCGTCGGGGGATGGGGAAGGGGGAACACTGAAGCTTTCTTT. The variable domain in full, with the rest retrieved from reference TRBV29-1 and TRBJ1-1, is SAVISQKPSRDICQRGTSLTIQCQVDSQVTMMFWYRQQPGQSLTLIATANQGSEATYESGFVIDKFPISRPNLTFSTLTVSNMSPEDSSIYLCSVGGWGRGNTEAFFGQGTRLTVV.

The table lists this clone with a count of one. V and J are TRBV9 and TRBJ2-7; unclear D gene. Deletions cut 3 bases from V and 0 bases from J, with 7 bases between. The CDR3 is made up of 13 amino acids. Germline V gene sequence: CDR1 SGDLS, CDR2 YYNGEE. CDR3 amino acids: CASSAGGSYEQYF. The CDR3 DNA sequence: TGTGCCAGCAGCGCTGGTGGCTCCTACGAGCAGTACTTC. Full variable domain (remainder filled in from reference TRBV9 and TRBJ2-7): DSGVTQTPKHLITATGQRVTLRCSPRSGDLSVYWYQQSLDQGLQFLIQYYNGEERAKGNILERFSAQQFPDLHSELNLSSLELGDSALYFCASSAGGSYEQYFGPGTRLTVT.

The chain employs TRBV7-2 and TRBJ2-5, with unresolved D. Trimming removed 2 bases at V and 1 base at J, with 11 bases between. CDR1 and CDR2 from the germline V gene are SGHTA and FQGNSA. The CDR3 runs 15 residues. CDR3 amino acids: CASSLRPLGQETQYF. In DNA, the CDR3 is TGTGCCAGCAGCTTAAGGCCCCTAGGCCAAGAGACCCAGTACTTC. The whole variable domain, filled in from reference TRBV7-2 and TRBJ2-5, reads GAGVSQSPSNKVTEKGKDVELRCDPISGHTALYWYRQSLGQGLEFLIYFQGNSAPDKSGLPSDRFSAERTGGSVSTLTIQRTQQEDSAVYLCASSLRPLGQETQYFGPGTRLLVL.

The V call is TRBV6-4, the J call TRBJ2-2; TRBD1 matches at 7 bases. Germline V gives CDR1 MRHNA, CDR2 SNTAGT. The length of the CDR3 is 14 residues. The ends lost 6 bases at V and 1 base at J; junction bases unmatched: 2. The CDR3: CASRNRGNTGELFF. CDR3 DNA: TGTGCCAGCAGGAACAGGGGGAACACCGGGGAGCTGTTTTTT.

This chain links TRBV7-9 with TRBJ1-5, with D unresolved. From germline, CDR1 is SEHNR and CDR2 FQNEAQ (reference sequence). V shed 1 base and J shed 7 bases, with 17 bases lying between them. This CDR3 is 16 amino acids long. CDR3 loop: CASSLVYAGLAQPQHF. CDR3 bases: TGTGCCAGCAGCTTAGTATACGCGGGTTTAGCCCAGCCCCAGCATTTT. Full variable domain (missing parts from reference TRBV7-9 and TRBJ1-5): DTGVSQNPRHKITKRGQNVTFRCDPISEHNRLYWYRQTLGQGPEFLTYFQNEAQLEKSRLLSDRFSAERPKGSFSTLEIQRTEQGDSAMYLCASSLVYAGLAQPQHFGDGTRLSIL.

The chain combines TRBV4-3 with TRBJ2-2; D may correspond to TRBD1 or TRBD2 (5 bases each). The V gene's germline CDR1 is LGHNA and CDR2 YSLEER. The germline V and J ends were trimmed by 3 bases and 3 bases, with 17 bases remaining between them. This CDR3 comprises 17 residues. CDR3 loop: CASSQPRGQGHTGELFF. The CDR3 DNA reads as TGCGCCAGCAGCCAGCCCCGAGGCCAGGGACACACCGGGGAGCTGTTTTTT.

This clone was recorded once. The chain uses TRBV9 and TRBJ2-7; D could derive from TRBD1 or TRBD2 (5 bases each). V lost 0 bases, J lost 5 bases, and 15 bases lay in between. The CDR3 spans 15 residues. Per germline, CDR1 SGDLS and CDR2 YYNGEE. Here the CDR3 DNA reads TGTGCCAGCAGCGTAGGGCGGGCAGGGTTCCACGAGCAGTACTTC. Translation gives CASSVGRAGFHEQYF.

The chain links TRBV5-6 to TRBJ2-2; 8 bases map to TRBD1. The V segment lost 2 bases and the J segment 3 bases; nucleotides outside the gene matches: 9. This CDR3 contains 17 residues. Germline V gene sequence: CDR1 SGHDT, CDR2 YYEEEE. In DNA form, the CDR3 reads TGTGCCAGCAGCTTTTGGGGTGACAGGGGTTACACCGGGGAGCTGTTTTTT. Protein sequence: CASSFWGDRGYTGELFF. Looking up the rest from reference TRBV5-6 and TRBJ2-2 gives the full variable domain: DAGVTQSPTHLIKTRGQQVTLRCSPKSGHDTVSWYQQALGQGPQFIFQYYEEEERQRGNFPDRFSGHQFPNYSSELNVNALLLGDSALYLCASSFWGDRGYTGELFFGEGSRLTVL.

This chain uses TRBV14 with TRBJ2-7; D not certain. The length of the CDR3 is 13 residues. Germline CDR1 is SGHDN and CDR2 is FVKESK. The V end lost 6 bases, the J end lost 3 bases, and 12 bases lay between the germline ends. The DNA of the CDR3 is TGTGCCAGCAGTCCTACGGACGGCTACGAGCAGTACTTC. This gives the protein CASSPTDGYEQYF.

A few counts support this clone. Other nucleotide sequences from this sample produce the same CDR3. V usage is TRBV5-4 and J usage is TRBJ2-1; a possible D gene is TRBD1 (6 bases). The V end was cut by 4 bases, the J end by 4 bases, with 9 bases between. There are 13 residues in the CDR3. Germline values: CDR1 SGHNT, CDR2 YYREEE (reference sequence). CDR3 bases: TGTGCCAGCAGCCCTACAGGGTACAATGAGCAGTTCTTC. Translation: CASSPTGYNEQFF. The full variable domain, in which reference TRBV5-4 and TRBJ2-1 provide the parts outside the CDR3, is ETGVTQSPTHLIKTRGQQVTLRCSSQSGHNTVSWYQQALGQGPQFIFQYYREEENGRGNFPPRFSGLQFPNYSSELNVNALELDDSALYLCASSPTGYNEQFFGPGTRLTVL.

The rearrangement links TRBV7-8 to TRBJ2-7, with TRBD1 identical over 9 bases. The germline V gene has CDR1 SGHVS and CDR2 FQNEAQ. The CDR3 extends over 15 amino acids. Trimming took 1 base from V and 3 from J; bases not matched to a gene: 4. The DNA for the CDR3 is TGTGCCAGCAGCTTAGGGGACAGGGCTTACTACGAGCAGTACTTC. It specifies CASSLGDRAYYEQYF.

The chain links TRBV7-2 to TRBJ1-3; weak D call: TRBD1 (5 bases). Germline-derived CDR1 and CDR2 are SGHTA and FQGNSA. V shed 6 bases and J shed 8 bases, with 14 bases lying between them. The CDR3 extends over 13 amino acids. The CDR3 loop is CASRPGTSDTIYF. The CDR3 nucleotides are TGTGCCAGCAGACCTGGGACGTCGGACACCATATATTTT.

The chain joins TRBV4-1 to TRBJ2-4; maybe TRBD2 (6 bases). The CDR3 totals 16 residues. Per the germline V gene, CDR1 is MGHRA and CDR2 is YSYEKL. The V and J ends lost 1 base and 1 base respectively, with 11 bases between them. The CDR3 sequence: CASSQVLRGAKNIQYF. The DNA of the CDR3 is TGCGCCAGCAGCCAAGTATTGCGGGGTGCCAAAAACATTCAGTACTTC.

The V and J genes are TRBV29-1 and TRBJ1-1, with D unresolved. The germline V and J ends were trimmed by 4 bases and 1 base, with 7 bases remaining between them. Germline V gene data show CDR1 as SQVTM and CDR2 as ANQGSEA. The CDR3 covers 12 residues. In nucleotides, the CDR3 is TGCAGCGTTGGTAGACAGAACACTGAAGCTTTCTTT. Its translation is CSVGRQNTEAFF.

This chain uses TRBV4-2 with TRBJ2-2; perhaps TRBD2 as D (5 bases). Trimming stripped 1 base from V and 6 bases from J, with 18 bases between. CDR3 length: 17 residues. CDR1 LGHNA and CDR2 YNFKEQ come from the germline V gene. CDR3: CASSQGTGLAGAGELFF. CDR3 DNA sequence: TGTGCCAGCAGCCAAGGAACCGGGCTAGCCGGGGCCGGGGAGCTGTTTTTT.

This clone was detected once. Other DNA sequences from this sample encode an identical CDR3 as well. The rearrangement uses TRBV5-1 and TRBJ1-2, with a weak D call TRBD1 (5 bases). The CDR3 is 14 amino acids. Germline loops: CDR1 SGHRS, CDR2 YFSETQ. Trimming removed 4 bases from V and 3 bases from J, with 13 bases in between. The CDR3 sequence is CASSPRQGDYGYTF. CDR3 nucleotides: TGCGCCAGCAGCCCCCGACAAGGGGACTATGGCTACACCTTC.

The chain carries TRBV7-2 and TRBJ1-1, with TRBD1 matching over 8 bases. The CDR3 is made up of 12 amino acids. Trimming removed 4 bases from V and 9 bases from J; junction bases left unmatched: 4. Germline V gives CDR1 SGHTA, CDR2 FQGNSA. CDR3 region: CASSWRDRQAFF. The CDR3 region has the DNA TGTGCCAGCAGCTGGCGGGACAGGCAAGCTTTCTTT.

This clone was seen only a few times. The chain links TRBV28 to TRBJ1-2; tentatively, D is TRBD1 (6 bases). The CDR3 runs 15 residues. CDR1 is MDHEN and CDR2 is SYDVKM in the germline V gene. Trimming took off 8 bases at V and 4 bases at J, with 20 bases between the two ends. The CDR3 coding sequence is TGTGCCAGCTGTATCTACTCAGGGGAACCCTATGGCTACACCTTC. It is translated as CASCIYSGEPYGYTF.

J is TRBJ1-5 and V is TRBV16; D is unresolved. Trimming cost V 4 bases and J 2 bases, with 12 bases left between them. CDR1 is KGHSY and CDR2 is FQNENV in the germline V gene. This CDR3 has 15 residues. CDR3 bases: TGTGCCAGCAGCCCTACACGTACGGGCAATCAGCCCCAGCATTTT. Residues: CASSPTRTGNQPQHF.

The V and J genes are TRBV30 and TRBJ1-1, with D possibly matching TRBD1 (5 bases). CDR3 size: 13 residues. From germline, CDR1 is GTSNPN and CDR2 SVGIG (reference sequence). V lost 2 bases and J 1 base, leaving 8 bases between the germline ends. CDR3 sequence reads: CAWSQDTNTEAFF. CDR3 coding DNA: TGTGCCTGGAGTCAGGACACGAACACTGAAGCTTTCTTT.

The CDR3 sequence is CASARSGLGGELFF. The CDR3 DNA reads TGTGCCAGCGCCCGATCGGGGCTAGGCGGGGAGCTGTTTTTT. This chain links TRBV6-5 with TRBJ2-2; D possibly matches TRBD1 or TRBD2 (5 bases each). CDR3 length: 14 residues. Per germline, CDR1 MNHEY and CDR2 SVGAGI. V gave up 8 bases and J gave up 7 bases, with 17 bases separating them.

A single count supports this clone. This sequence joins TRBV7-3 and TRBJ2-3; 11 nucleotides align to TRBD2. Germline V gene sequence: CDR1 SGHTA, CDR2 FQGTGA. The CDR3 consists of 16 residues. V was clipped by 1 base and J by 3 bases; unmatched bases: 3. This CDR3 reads CASSLSPSGRTDTQYF. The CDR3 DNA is TGTGCCAGCAGCTTAAGTCCTAGCGGGAGGACAGATACGCAGTATTTT.

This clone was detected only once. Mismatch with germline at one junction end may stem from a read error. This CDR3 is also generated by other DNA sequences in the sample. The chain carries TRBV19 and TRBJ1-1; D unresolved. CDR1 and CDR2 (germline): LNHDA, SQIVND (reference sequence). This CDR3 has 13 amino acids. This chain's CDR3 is CASSIGSPPEAFF. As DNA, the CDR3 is TGTGCCAGTAGTATAGGAAGCCCTCCTGAAGCCTTCTTT.